Shown below are 30 T cell receptor beta chains from a single sample sequenced in a study of T cell repertoires in cytomegalovirus infection (dated by TCRdb to the late 2010s). Sample treatment or condition, as interpreted from the label and publication: in vitro stimulation with specific CMV peptide epitopes to enrich CMV-specific T cells. TCRdb shows the sequencer as Illumina HiSeq 1500. TCRdb took the public reads, trimmed them with fastp at Q25, ran MiXCR for clone calling and kept in-frame beta chains. Every CDR3 protein is listed once, alongside the most common genes and DNA of its rows. For this sample there are fewer than 350,000 distinct CDR3 sequences; almost 30% appear just once. Around 19% of the sample belongs to the ten largest clones. The antigens for these receptors are not known. Sequences were derived from cultured PBMCs, sampled from culture after CMV antigen stimulation. These receptors originate from a human donor in good health (CMV status not recorded). Some clones in this sample may be carry-over from other donors' samples.

This clonotype has at least ten counts. The chain is built from TRBV4-1 and TRBJ2-1, with D unresolved. The CDR3 loop spans 16 amino acids. V was shortened by 1 base and J by 0 bases, with 10 bases between the two germline ends. CDR1 and CDR2 (germline): MGHRA, YSYEKL. For the CDR3, the DNA is TGCGCCAGCAGCCAAGTGGTCGTCCCCTCCTACAATGAGCAGTTCTTC. As protein: CASSQVVVPSYNEQFF.

The gene calls are TRBV7-9 and TRBJ2-1, with D maybe TRBD1 (5 bases). Germline CDR1 is SEHNR and CDR2 is FQNEAQ (reference sequence). This CDR3 is 17 amino acids long. V was cut by 1 base and J by 0 bases, with 13 bases left in between. DNA for the CDR3: TGTGCCAGCAGCTTAGAGGGGTGGGGCCACTCCTACAATGAGCAGTTCTTC. Residues: CASSLEGWGHSYNEQFF.

A remark on this clonotype: This may be a read error, as it is one base from a much larger clone. The chain joins TRBV7-6 to TRBJ1-1, with D tentatively TRBD1 (6 bases). The length of the CDR3 is 14 residues. Germline CDR1 is SGHVS and CDR2 is FNYEAQ. The chain's CDR3 is CASSLQGRNTGAFF. DNA of the CDR3: TGTGCCAGCAGCCTACAGGGAAGGAACACTGGAGCTTTCTTT. The whole variable domain, filled in from reference TRBV7-6 and TRBJ1-1, reads GAGVSQSPRYKVTKRGQDVALRCDPISGHVSLYWYRQALGQGPEFLTYFNYEAQQDKSGLPNDRFSAERPEGSISTLTIQRTEQRDSAMYRCASSLQGRNTGAFFGQGTRLTVV.

The chain couples TRBV12-3 or TRBV12-4 to TRBJ1-5; D possibly corresponds to TRBD1 (5 bases). V dropped 5 bases and J dropped 7 bases, with 18 bases sitting between them. CDR3 size: 15 residues. DNA of the CDR3: TGTGCCAGCAGTCCAGGAGCGGGACGCGGCCAGCCCCAGCATTTT. Translating gives CASSPGAGRGQPQHF.

This clonotype appeared a single time. CDR3 coding DNA: TGTGCCAGCAGCCGCGGACTAGCGGCAGATACGCAGTATTTT. Protein sequence: CASSRGLAADTQYF. The chain carries TRBV6-5 and TRBJ2-3, with TRBD2 matching 10 bases. The CDR3 loop spans 14 amino acids. Losses at the gene ends were 6 bases for V and 4 bases for J; bases not matched to a gene: 4. Germline lookup yields CDR1 MNHEY and CDR2 SVGAGI.

The gene calls are TRBV6-2 or TRBV6-3 and TRBJ1-3; perhaps TRBD1 as D (6 bases). Germline V gene lookup returns CDR1 MNHEY and CDR2 SVGEGT. The CDR3 has 14 amino acids. Trimming took 0 bases from V and 7 from J, leaving 10 bases between them. The CDR3 coding sequence is TGTGCCAGCAGTTACTCGTGGACAGCTAACACCATATATTTT. Amino acid sequence: CASSYSWTANTIYF.

The genes are TRBV3-1 and TRBJ1-2; 10 nucleotides line up with TRBD1. The CDR3 runs to 20 residues. V was clipped by 0 bases and J by 5 bases; unmatched bases: 18. Germline V CDR1 and CDR2: LGHDT, YNNKEL (reference sequence). The CDR3 sequence: CASSQEYPKRTGGDQYGYTF. For the CDR3, the DNA is TGTGCCAGCAGCCAAGAGTACCCCAAAAGGACAGGGGGAGATCAATATGGCTACACCTTC. Filled out from reference TRBV3-1 and TRBJ1-2, the complete variable domain reads DTAVSQTPKYLVTQMGNDKSIKCEQNLGHDTMYWYKQDSKKFLKIMFSYNNKELIINETVPNRFSPKSPDKAHLNLHINSLELGDSAVYFCASSQEYPKRTGGDQYGYTFGSGTRLTVV.

V is TRBV7-2 and J is TRBJ1-2; D is uncertain. Trimming left V 5 bases short and J 3 bases short, with 10 bases between. Germline loops: CDR1 SGHTA, CDR2 FQGNSA. There are 13 residues in the CDR3. Here the CDR3 DNA reads TGTGCCAGCAGCCCACAAGAACACTATGGCTACACCTTC. This gives the protein CASSPQEHYGYTF.

This clonotype was seen a few times. The chain has TRBV7-9 and TRBJ2-5; 10 bases map to TRBD2. Trimming removed 5 bases from V and 3 bases from J; junction bases left unmatched: 6. The CDR3 is made up of 15 amino acids. Germline V gene data show CDR1 as SEHNR and CDR2 as FQNEAQ (reference sequence). CDR3 sequence reads: CASSPRGTSEETQYF. CDR3 in DNA: TGTGCCAGCAGCCCGCGGGGGACTAGCGAAGAGACCCAGTACTTC.

This clonotype appeared a few times. The CDR3 sequence is CASSLALRVMNTEAFF. The CDR3, as DNA: TGTGCCAGCAGCTTAGCGCTAAGGGTAATGAACACTGAAGCTTTCTTT. The V gene is TRBV7-8, the J gene TRBJ1-1; D is ambiguous. Germline V lookup: CDR1 SGHVS, CDR2 FQNEAQ. The germline V and J ends were trimmed by 0 bases and 0 bases, with 11 bases remaining between them. This CDR3 has 16 amino acids.

This rearrangement joins TRBV15 to TRBJ2-7, with TRBD1 as a possible D gene (6 bases). Trimming stripped 4 bases from V and 2 bases from J, with 12 bases between. The CDR3 totals 14 residues. In germline, CDR1 is LNHNV, CDR2 YYDKDF (reference sequence). CDR3 nucleotide sequence: TGTGCCACCAGCACGCAGGGGTTTACCTACGAGCAGTACTTC. Residues: CATSTQGFTYEQYF. Together with reference TRBV15 and TRBJ2-7, the CDR3 gives the full variable domain: DAMVIQNPRYQVTQFGKPVTLSCSQTLNHNVMYWYQQKSSQAPKLLFHYYDKDFNNEADTPDNFQSRRPNTSFCFLDIRSPGLGDTAMYLCATSTQGFTYEQYFGPGTRLTVT.

The chain is built from TRBV30 and TRBJ2-7, with D perhaps assigned TRBD1 or TRBD2 (6 bases each). This CDR3 comprises 12 residues. The V gene lost 3 bases and the J gene lost 3 bases, with 9 bases spanning the gap. Germline V CDR1 and CDR2: GTSNPN, SVGIG (reference sequence). The CDR3 region has the DNA TGTGCCTGGAGCAAGGGGGGCTACGAGCAGTACTTC. This translates into CAWSKGGYEQYF.

This clonotype was counted only a few times. The chain carries TRBV7-2 and TRBJ1-3; D may be TRBD1 (6 bases). Trimming cost V 0 bases and J 2 bases, with 14 bases left between them. From germline, CDR1 is SGHTA and CDR2 FQGNSA. The CDR3 is made up of 17 amino acids. The CDR3 DNA reads TGTGCCAGCAGCTTAGCGTGGGCGGGGGCGACTGGAAACACCATATATTTT. Translation gives CASSLAWAGATGNTIYF.

The chain uses TRBV19 and TRBJ1-6, with D perhaps TRBD1 (5 bases). Germline V gene data show CDR1 as LNHDA and CDR2 as SQIVND (reference sequence). The CDR3 contains 14 residues. Trimming left V 7 bases short and J 10 bases short, with 17 bases between. This CDR3 reads CASTPGRGESPLHF. DNA for the CDR3: TGTGCCAGTACCCCGGGACGGGGAGAGTCACCCCTCCACTTT.

CDR3 region: CASSTWDSQETQYF. DNA of the CDR3: TGTGCCAGCAGCACCTGGGACAGCCAAGAGACCCAGTACTTC. The chain recombines TRBV5-3 with TRBJ2-5; TRBD1 matches at 7 bases. TRBV5-3 is classed as an ORF, of uncertain function. This CDR3 comprises 14 residues. Trimming at V came to 8 bases and at J to 1 base, leaving 8 bases not matched to a gene.

This rearrangement joins TRBV7-3 to TRBJ1-1, with TRBD1 matching 8 bases. CDR1 and CDR2 (germline): SGHTA, FQGTGA. The CDR3 covers 15 residues. The trim removed 5 bases at V and 0 bases at J, leaving 5 bases unmatched. The CDR3 is CASSHRTGLNTEAFF. The CDR3 DNA follows: TGTGCCAGCAGCCATCGGACAGGGCTGAACACTGAAGCTTTCTTT.

This chain uses TRBV15 with TRBJ2-1; D is tentatively TRBD1 or TRBD2 (5 bases each). The CDR3 runs 21 residues. V lost 3 bases, J lost 3 bases, and 30 bases lay in between. CDR1 is LNHNV and CDR2 is YYDKDF in the germline V gene (reference sequence). CDR3 sequence: CATSSAPQRREVWGLYNEQFF. In DNA form, the CDR3 reads TGTGCCACCAGCAGTGCTCCGCAGCGGCGCGAAGTTTGGGGCCTCTACAATGAGCAGTTCTTC.

The CDR3 DNA follows: TGTGCCAGCAGTCCCGGACAGGGCCCCCAAGAGACCCAGTACTTC. It encodes CASSPGQGPQETQYF. The chain carries TRBV27 and TRBJ2-5, with 8 bases identical to TRBD1. Germline-derived CDR1 and CDR2 are MNHEY and SMNVEV (reference sequence). V was clipped by 5 bases and J by 1 base; unmatched bases: 6. This CDR3 has 15 residues.

CDR3: CSTSGTESSYEQYF. In nucleotides, the CDR3 is TGCAGCACATCCGGGACGGAGAGCTCCTACGAGCAGTACTTC. V gene TRBV29-1 combines with J gene TRBJ2-7; D tentatively reads TRBD1 or TRBD2 (5 bases each). This CDR3 is 14 amino acids long. V gave up 8 bases and J gave up 0 bases, with 17 bases separating them. Germline lookup yields CDR1 SQVTM and CDR2 ANQGSEA.

The chain combines TRBV29-1 with TRBJ1-1, with D perhaps matching TRBD1 (6 bases). In germline, CDR1 is SQVTM, CDR2 ANQGSEA. Trimming removed 4 bases from V and 0 bases from J, with 12 bases in between. The CDR3 contains 14 residues. Here the CDR3 DNA reads TGCAGCGTTGCCGGGGGCAGTATGAACACTGAAGCTTTCTTT. Translated, it gives CSVAGGSMNTEAFF.

This clonotype was counted between two and nine times. This chain uses TRBV20-1 with TRBJ2-7; a possible D gene is TRBD2 (6 bases). CDR1 DFQATT and CDR2 SNEGSKA come from the germline V gene (reference sequence). V was shortened by 0 bases and J by 0 bases, with 12 bases between the two germline ends. The CDR3 spans 15 residues. The CDR3 loop is CSAREGRGNSYEQYF. In nucleotides, the CDR3 is TGCAGTGCTAGAGAGGGGCGGGGTAACTCCTACGAGCAGTACTTC.

This clonotype has a count of ten or more. The chain employs TRBV7-2 and TRBJ1-2, with TRBD1 identical over 8 bases. V was clipped by 5 bases and J by 4 bases; unmatched bases: 3. Per germline, CDR1 SGHTA and CDR2 FQGNSA. The CDR3 length is 13 residues. CDR3 amino acids: CASSRDRLYGYTF. CDR3 DNA: TGTGCCAGCAGCCGGGACAGGCTCTATGGCTACACCTTC. Using reference TRBV7-2 and TRBJ1-2 for the parts outside the CDR3, the full variable domain is GAGVSQSPSNKVTEKGKDVELRCDPISGHTALYWYRQSLGQGLEFLIYFQGNSAPDKSGLPSDRFSAERTGGSVSTLTIQRTQQEDSAVYLCASSRDRLYGYTFGSGTRLTVV.

The chain couples TRBV6-5 to TRBJ2-3, with 11 positions matching TRBD2. V lost 6 bases, J lost 3 bases, and 8 bases stayed unmatched. The germline gives CDR1 MNHEY, CDR2 SVGAGI. CDR3 length: 16 amino acids. The CDR3 DNA reads as TGTGCCAGCAGCCGTCTAGCGGGGGGAGGAACAGATACGCAGTATTTT. It translates to CASSRLAGGGTDTQYF.

The chain joins TRBV2 to TRBJ1-2; 9 nucleotides agree with TRBD1. J lost 8 bases, V lost 2 bases, and 9 bases had no gene match. Germline loops: CDR1 SNHLY, CDR2 FYNNEI. The CDR3 runs to 15 residues. CDR3 in DNA: TGTGCCAGCAGTGAAAAGGGGACAGGGATACGCGGCTACACCTTC. Encoded protein: CASSEKGTGIRGYTF. The full variable domain, rest sourced from reference TRBV2 and TRBJ1-2, is EPEVTQTPSHQVTQMGQEVILRCVPISNHLYFYWYRQILGQKVEFLVSFYNNEISEKSEIFDDQFSVERPDGSNFTLKIRSTKLEDSAMYFCASSEKGTGIRGYTFGSGTRLTVV.

This clonotype has a handful of counts. The V gene is TRBV7-8, the J gene TRBJ1-1, with D unresolved. Trimming took off 1 base at V and 5 bases at J, with 11 bases between the two ends. The germline gives CDR1 SGHVS, CDR2 FQNEAQ. The CDR3 extends over 14 amino acids. The CDR3 nucleotides read TGTGCCAGCAGCTTAGGGACTGCCGGAACTGAAGCTTTCTTT. Translated: CASSLGTAGTEAFF.

This clonotype was picked up many times. The chain links TRBV7-8 to TRBJ2-7; D gene unclear. Germline V lookup: CDR1 SGHVS, CDR2 FQNEAQ. This CDR3 is 10 amino acids long. V shed 3 bases and J shed 3 bases, with 0 bases lying between them. In DNA form, the CDR3 reads TGTGCCAGCAGCTTCTACGAGCAGTACTTC. This gives the protein CASSFYEQYF.

The rearrangement links TRBV12-3 or TRBV12-4 to TRBJ2-3; D might be TRBD1 (5 bases). V dropped 5 bases and J dropped 6 bases, with 15 bases sitting between them. This CDR3 comprises 14 residues. CDR3 DNA: TGTGCCAGCAGTCCAAACACAGGACCGGATACGCAGTATTTT. Translating it yields CASSPNTGPDTQYF.

This clonotype was picked up many times. The V gene is TRBV24-1, the J gene TRBJ2-1; 14 positions match TRBD2. CDR1 is KGHDR and CDR2 is SFDVKD in the germline V gene. The V and J ends lost 4 bases and 9 bases, in that order; junction bases with no gene match: 19. The CDR3 extends over 20 amino acids. CDR3 in amino acids: CATSEHGTSGSEVRLGEQFF. The CDR3 bases are TGTGCCACCAGTGAGCACGGGACTAGCGGGAGTGAGGTAAGACTTGGTGAGCAGTTCTTC.

The chain joins TRBV28 to TRBJ1-5, with D perhaps TRBD1 (5 bases). The CDR3 extends over 16 amino acids. In germline, CDR1 is MDHEN, CDR2 SYDVKM. The germline V and J ends were trimmed by 7 bases and 2 bases, with 18 bases remaining between them. CDR3 protein: CASTPKGLRGNQPQHF. CDR3 coding DNA: TGTGCCAGCACTCCAAAGGGACTTCGGGGCAATCAGCCCCAGCATTTT.

The chain is built from TRBV5-1 and TRBJ2-7; 9 positions match TRBD2. The J segment lost 6 bases and the V segment lost 4 bases, leaving 11 bases of the junction unmatched. The V gene's germline CDR1 is SGHRS and CDR2 YFSETQ. This CDR3 region has 15 residues. CDR3 coding DNA: TGCGCCAGCAGCCCGATAGCGGGAGAGATCGCCGAGCAGTACTTC. Its protein product is CASSPIAGEIAEQYF.